This T cell receptor (beta chain) was captured by sequencing in a study of cytomegalovirus exposure and HLA in healthy donors. Study results and limitations: There were about 160 TCR beta chains listed as cytomegalovirus-associated.

The V gene lost 4 bases and the J gene lost 1 base, with 12 bases spanning the gap. CDR3 length: 15 residues. Germline CDR1 is SEHNR and CDR2 is FQNEAQ (reference sequence). Of note for this clone: Its antigen is not identified.

The study ran its PCR with 60 Vbeta and 13 Jbeta primers. Assay: immunoSEQ multiplex PCR; the TCRdb copy retains only in-frame clones and omits some. This table holds 95,000 to 150,000 clones, approximately 80% found once. The receptor comes from a female donor in good health and CMV-seropositive. The sequenced sample was PBMCs. This chain connects TRBV7-9 to TRBJ2-3; D might be TRBD2 (6 bases). The CDR3 is CASSSMGGGTDTQYF. Written as DNA, the CDR3 is TGTGCCAGCAGCTCAATGGGGGGTGGCACAGATACGCAGTATTTT. Looking up the rest from reference TRBV7-9 and TRBJ2-3 gives the full variable domain: DTGVSQNPRHKITKRGQNVTFRCDPISEHNRLYWYRQTLGQGPEFLTYFQNEAQLEKSRLLSDRFSAERPKGSFSTLEIQRTEQGDSAMYLCASSSMGGGTDTQYFGPGTRLTVL.